This T cell receptor beta chain was profiled in a study of T cells after yellow fever vaccination (dated by TCRdb to about 2019). Broadly, across the study: The SMART-Seq v4 Ultra Low Input RNA kit was used to prepare libraries from fractions with low cell numbers. Bulk PBMC replicates and cell subsets were isolated from blood drawn at multiple timepoints before and after both primary and secondary immunization. Two healthy male donors, one aged 18 to 30 and one aged 30 to 39 years, were included in the cohort. To follow T-cell clones before and after both primary and booster YFV17D yellow fever vaccination, bulk TCR alpha and beta repertoires underwent longitudinal sequencing. General findings and caveats noted by the study authors: The study included only two donors, which limits how far the findings can be generalized. Most clones expanded after primary vaccination were re-detected after the booster (just under 97% of CD4 and more than 70% of CD8), suggesting broad memory maintenance. A small fraction of clonotypes showed up in both the CD4 and CD8 compartments, probably as a result of convergent recombination. Computational filtering was required because FACS-sorted repertoires could contain abundant contaminating clonotypes from the bulk population. The secondary T-cell response was weaker than the primary response but faster, peaking on day 5 instead of day 15.

Trimming removed 7 bases from V and 7 bases from J, leaving 20 bases between the germline ends. The CDR3 spans 14 residues, from the cysteine through the valine. Only CDR3 DNA is held: 42 bases, read in frame from base 1. The germline V gene (reference sequence) specifies SEHNR as CDR1 and FQNEAQ as CDR2. TCR cDNA was made using 5'RACE template switching, a step that added a universal primer site and unique molecular identifiers. cDNA synthesis was primed from both the TCR alpha and TCR beta constant segments. Library amplification used two PCR steps, and the second PCR step added sample barcodes and sequencing adapters. Sequencing of libraries was done on Illumina HiSeq 2500 (2x100 bp) or NovaSeq (2x150 bp). For the original study's pipeline: Demultiplexing of reads and collapsing into UMI consensus sequences were performed with MIGEC, and V(D)J alignment was carried out with MiXCR. Clonotypes responding to the vaccine were identified with edgeR on replicate PBMC samples, with the criteria of FDR below 0.01 and a log2 fold change above 5 up to day 15. Each bulk clonotype received a CD4 or CD8 identity based on whether the sequenced CD4 or CD8 repertoire contained that clonotype at higher abundance. TCRdb handled the public reads itself, with Q25 trimming in fastp and clone calling in MiXCR, and kept productive beta chains. When rows share a CDR3 protein, they turn into one entry using the most common DNA and genes. TCRdb's processing, not the authors' own work, is the source of the V and J calls. In this sample the table shows approximately 70,000 distinct CDR3 sequences, around 7% of which occur a single time. Of the sample, around a third is held by the ten largest clones.

Taken with the paper, the label for treatment or condition translates to: live attenuated yellow fever vaccine strain. PBMCs were isolated from peripheral blood using a standard Ficoll-Paque protocol. Dynabeads CD4 and CD8 positive selection kits were used to isolate CD4 and CD8 T-cell fractions. RNA was extracted with TriZol from bulk PBMCs, CD4 and CD8 fractions, and dextramer-positive and dextramer-negative fractions. This clonotype was detected a few times. Its antigen is unknown. The input lacks base qualities; no much larger clone sits a single base away. The sample in question was CD8+ T cells sorted from PBMCs, obtained roughly 45 days after the first yellow fever vaccination. The V and J genes are TRBV7-9 and TRBJ2-7; the D region possibly corresponds to TRBD1 (6 bases align). The source is a man in his late teens or twenties who received the YFV17D yellow fever vaccine. The sequence in DNA is TGTGCCAGCACTTCCCCCCTGACAGGCGGTGAGCAGTACGTC. Translated, this gives CASTSPLTGGEQYV.